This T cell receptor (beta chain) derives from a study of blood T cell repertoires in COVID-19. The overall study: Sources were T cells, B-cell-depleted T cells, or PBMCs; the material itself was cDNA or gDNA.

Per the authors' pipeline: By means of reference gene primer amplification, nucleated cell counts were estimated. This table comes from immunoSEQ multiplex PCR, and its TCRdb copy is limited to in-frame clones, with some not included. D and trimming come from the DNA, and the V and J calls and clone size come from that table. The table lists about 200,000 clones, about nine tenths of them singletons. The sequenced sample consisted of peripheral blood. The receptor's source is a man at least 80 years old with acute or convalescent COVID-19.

For the CDR3, the DNA is TGTGCCAGTAGTATAGATCGGGGTGGGACAGGGGGTCGACAGCCCCAGCATTTT. Translated, it gives CASSIDRGGTGGRQPQHF. The genes are TRBV19 and TRBJ1-5; 11 positions agree with TRBD1. The trim removed 0 bases at V and 7 bases at J, leaving 11 bases unmatched. The CDR3 is 18 residues long. Per germline, CDR1 LNHDA and CDR2 SQIVND (reference sequence).